Below, 15 T cell receptor beta chains from the same sample are listed, as sequenced in a study of OX40 agonist ivuxolimab in advanced cancers. Produced via immunoSEQ multiplex PCR; TCRdb's table is partial and in-frame only. There are about 94,000 clones in the sample; around nine tenths occur only once, and more than 0.25% lies in the top ten. Sample: CD4+ or CD8+ T cells sorted from blood, taken in a trial of the OX40 agonist ivuxolimab. Receptors were obtained from an adult with an advanced solid tumor such as melanoma, head and neck, liver or kidney cancer.

The table lists this clone with a count of one. The V and J genes are TRBV30 and TRBJ1-1; 10 bases match TRBD1. Germline CDR1 GTSNPN, CDR2 SVGIG (reference sequence). Trimming cost V 2 bases and J 0 bases; bases outside gene matches: 12. The CDR3 length is 18 residues. The CDR3: CAWSLPWDRGLMNTEAFF. As DNA, the CDR3 is TGTGCCTGGAGTCTCCCATGGGACAGGGGCCTCATGAACACTGAAGCTTTCTTT.

The V gene is TRBV6-6, the J gene TRBJ2-3; 10 bases agree with TRBD2. Trimming at V came to 2 bases and at J to 2 bases, leaving 4 bases not matched to a gene. This CDR3 has 16 residues. CDR1 is MNHNY and CDR2 is SVGAGI in the germline V gene (reference sequence). The CDR3 DNA sequence: TGTGCCAGCAGTTACGGCCTAGCGGGGGCCACAGATACGCAGTATTTT. It translates to CASSYGLAGATDTQYF.

The genes are TRBV21-1 and TRBJ1-1. TRBV21-1 is recorded as a pseudogene. This CDR3 region has 14 residues. CDR3 in amino acids: CASSQSAVNTEAFF. The CDR3, as DNA: TGTGCCAGCAGCCAATCGGCAGTGAACACTGAAGCTTTCTTT.

The chain combines TRBV4-1 with TRBJ2-1; TRBD2 aligns across 9 bases. This CDR3 has 16 amino acids. The V segment lost 0 bases and the J segment 6 bases; nucleotides outside the gene matches: 6. In germline, CDR1 is MGHRA, CDR2 YSYEKL. The CDR3 spells CASSQDWAGGSNEQFF. CDR3 in DNA: TGCGCCAGCAGCCAAGATTGGGCGGGGGGGTCCAATGAGCAGTTCTTC.

The V call is TRBV5-4, the J call TRBJ1-2; 7 bases are a match to TRBD1. With 1 base clipped from V and 1 base from J, the junction kept 7 bases outside the gene matches. The germline gives CDR1 SGHNT, CDR2 YYREEE (reference sequence). This CDR3 has 16 residues. In DNA, the CDR3 is TGTGCCAGCAGCTTGCCGACCGGGACAGTTAACTATGGCTACACCTTC. This codes for CASSLPTGTVNYGYTF.

This clone was recorded a few times. The J gene is TRBJ2-5, the V gene TRBV10-1, with D perhaps matching TRBD1 (6 bases). The CDR3 runs 14 residues. The V end was cut by 5 bases, the J end by 2 bases, with 12 bases between. Germline CDR1 and CDR2: WNHNN and SYGVQD (reference sequence). CDR3 nucleotides: TGCGCCAGCAGTCATAGGGACACACAAGAGACCCAGTACTTC. Translating it yields CASSHRDTQETQYF.

A note on this clone: A junction end diverges from the germline sequence, so it may reflect a read error. The gene calls are TRBV5-6 and TRBJ2-2; a possible D gene is TRBD2 (7 bases). CDR1 is SGHDT and CDR2 is YYEEEE in the germline V gene. The CDR3 runs 15 residues. The CDR3 loop is CASTLGGAATGELFF. CDR3 DNA: TGTGCCAGCACCTTGGGGGGGGCAGCCACCGGGGAGCTGTTTTTT.

For this clone: This specimen includes other DNA sequences encoding the same CDR3. The CDR3 sequence: CASSLGPGNTIYF. The CDR3 region has the DNA TGCGCCAGCAGCTTGGGACCTGGAAACACCATATATTTT. The chain carries TRBV5-1 and TRBJ1-3; no clear D. The CDR3 covers 13 residues. The V and J ends lost 0 bases and 2 bases respectively, with 3 bases between them. Looked up from germline, CDR1 is SGHRS and CDR2 is YFSETQ.

CDR3 coding DNA: TGTGCCAGCAGCAAAACCGGGACAGGGGTGGATGAGCAGTTCTTC. Translation: CASSKTGTGVDEQFF. This chain connects TRBV7-3 to TRBJ2-1; 10 positions match TRBD1. The V segment lost 5 bases and the J segment 8 bases; nucleotides outside the gene matches: 9. From germline, CDR1 is SGHTA and CDR2 FQGTGA. The CDR3 has 15 residues.

V usage is TRBV7-2 and J usage is TRBJ1-5; D unclear. V lost 7 bases to trimming and J lost 7 bases, with 11 bases between them. There are 12 residues in the CDR3. Germline lookup yields CDR1 SGHTA and CDR2 FQGNSA. The CDR3 coding sequence is TGTGCCAGCAACTTTAAAGGCCAGCCCCAGCATTTT. The encoded protein is CASNFKGQPQHF.

The genes are TRBV4-2 and TRBJ2-1; TRBD1 is a possible D gene (6 bases). CDR1 and CDR2 (germline): LGHNA, YNFKEQ. V shed 0 bases and J shed 3 bases, with 15 bases lying between them. There are 17 residues in the CDR3. CDR3 DNA sequence: TGTGCCAGCAGCCAAGATAAGGGGCAGGGGAGCTACAATGAGCAGTTCTTC. Its translation is CASSQDKGQGSYNEQFF.

The chain joins TRBV27 to TRBJ2-5; the match to TRBD1 covers 7 bases. Per the germline V gene, CDR1 is MNHEY and CDR2 is SMNVEV (reference sequence). V lost 4 bases, J lost 3 bases, and 5 bases stayed unmatched. This CDR3 has 14 amino acids. The CDR3 nucleotides read TGTGCCAGCAGTTCCCGTACAGGGGAAGAGACCCAGTACTTC. Translation: CASSSRTGEETQYF.

This chain connects TRBV29-1 to TRBJ2-1, with unresolved D. CDR3 size: 12 residues. Germline CDR1 reads SQVTM; CDR2 reads ANQGSEA. V lost 6 bases to trimming and J lost 1 base, with 7 bases between them. CDR3: CSVRVSYNEQFF. CDR3 bases: TGCAGCGTACGGGTTTCCTACAATGAGCAGTTCTTC.

This clone was detected a few times. V gene TRBV29-1 combines with J gene TRBJ2-1; 7 positions match TRBD2. The CDR3 has 11 amino acids. The J segment lost 9 bases and the V segment lost 4 bases, leaving 3 bases of the junction unmatched. Germline CDR1 and CDR2: SQVTM and ANQGSEA. The CDR3 spells CSVGEGSEQFF. The CDR3 DNA sequence: TGCAGCGTTGGGGAGGGGAGTGAGCAGTTCTTC.

This chain uses TRBV5-5 with TRBJ1-1, with TRBD1 matching 10 bases. CDR1 and CDR2 from the germline V gene are SGHKS and YYEKEE (reference sequence). With 0 bases clipped from V and 11 bases from J, the junction kept 1 base outside the gene matches. This CDR3 is built from 12 residues. The CDR3 loop is CASSLGTGGAFF. DNA of the CDR3: TGTGCCAGCAGCTTGGGGACAGGGGGGGCTTTCTTT.